This T cell receptor (beta chain) was observed in a study of beta chain features in type 1 diabetes. Study-wide points: Across all four CD4+ subsets, people with type 1 diabetes showed modestly shorter TCRB CDR3s.

CDR1 MDHEN and CDR2 SYDVKM come from the germline V gene. The CDR3 has 11 amino acids. V shed 8 bases and J 3 bases; nucleotides not matched to a gene: 0. This clone was counted a few times. Antigen unknown. Since all of the isolated RNA was reverse transcribed, expressed TCRB transcripts were what got sequenced. Assay: immunoSEQ multiplex PCR; the TCRdb copy retains only in-frame clones and omits some. Of nearly 700,000 clones listed, about an eighth are singletons. Sequencing was performed on naive CD4+ T cells from blood. The chain links TRBV28 to TRBJ2-5; 7 bases line up with TRBD2. The source is a man aged 18 to 35 with type 1 diabetes. DNA for the CDR3: TGTGCCAGCGGGAGGGAAGAGACCCAGTACTTC. Translated, it gives CASGREETQYF.